This T cell receptor beta chain was captured by sequencing in a study of shared clonotypes between healthy human individuals. TCRdb keeps only in-frame clones here, not all; method: immunoSEQ multiplex PCR. The sample shows around 1.4 million clones, approximately 98.5% of them seen only once. A split of CD4+ cells into CD45RA+ naive and CD45RA-negative memory subsets was performed. CDR1 is MDHEN, CDR2 SYDVKM, per germline. The CDR3 covers 13 residues. Trimming removed 0 bases from V and 7 bases from J, with 7 bases in between. The clonotype comes from a man between 25 and 39 years old in good health. The sequenced sample consisted of naive CD4+ T cells sorted from blood. Subset noted: CD45RA+ positively selected. The rearrangement joins TRBV28 to TRBJ1-3; D unresolved. The CDR3 here is CASSLWSGNTIYF. The CDR3 DNA follows: TGTGCCAGCAGTTTATGGTCCGGGAACACCATATATTTT.